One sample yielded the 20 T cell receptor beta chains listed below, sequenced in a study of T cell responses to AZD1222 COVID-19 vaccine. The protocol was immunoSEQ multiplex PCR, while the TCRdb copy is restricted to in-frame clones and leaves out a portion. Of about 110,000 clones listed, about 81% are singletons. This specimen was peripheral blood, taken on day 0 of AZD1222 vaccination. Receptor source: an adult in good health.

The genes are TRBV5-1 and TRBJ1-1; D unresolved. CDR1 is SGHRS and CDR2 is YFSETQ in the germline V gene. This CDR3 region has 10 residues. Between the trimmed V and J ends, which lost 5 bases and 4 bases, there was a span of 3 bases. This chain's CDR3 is CASRGTEAFF. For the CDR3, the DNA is TGCGCCAGCAGAGGCACTGAAGCTTTCTTT. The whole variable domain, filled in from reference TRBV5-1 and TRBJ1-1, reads KAGVTQTPRYLIKTRGQQVTLSCSPISGHRSVSWYQQTPGQGLQFLFEYFSETQRNKGNFPGRFSGRQFSNSRSEMNVSTLELGDSALYLCASRGTEAFFGQGTRLTVV.

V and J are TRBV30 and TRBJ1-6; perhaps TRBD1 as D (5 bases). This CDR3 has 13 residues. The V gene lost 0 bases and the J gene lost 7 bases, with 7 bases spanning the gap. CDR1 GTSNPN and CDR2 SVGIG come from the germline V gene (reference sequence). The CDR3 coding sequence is TGTGCCTGGAGTGTACAGGTGAATTCACCCCTCCACTTT. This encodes CAWSVQVNSPLHF.

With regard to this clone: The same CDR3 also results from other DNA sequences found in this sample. The CDR3 loop is CASSLEGNTEAFF. CDR3 nucleotide sequence: TGCGCCAGCAGCTTGGAAGGGAACACTGAAGCTTTCTTT. This chain uses TRBV5-1 with TRBJ1-1; D uncertain. Germline V gives CDR1 SGHRS, CDR2 YFSETQ. The CDR3 sequence is 13 residues long. The V and J ends lost 0 bases and 1 base respectively, with 4 bases between them.

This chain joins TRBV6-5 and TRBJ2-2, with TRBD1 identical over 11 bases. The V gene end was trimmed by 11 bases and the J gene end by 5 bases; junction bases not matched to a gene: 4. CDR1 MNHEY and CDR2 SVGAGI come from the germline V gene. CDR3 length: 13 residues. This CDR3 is CAFRDRGTGELFF. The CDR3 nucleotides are TGTGCCTTTCGGGACAGGGGGACCGGGGAGCTGTTTTTT.

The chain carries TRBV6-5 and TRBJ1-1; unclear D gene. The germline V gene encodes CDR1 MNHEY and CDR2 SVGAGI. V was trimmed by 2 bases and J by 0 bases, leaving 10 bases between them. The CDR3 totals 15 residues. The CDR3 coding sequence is TGTGCCAGCAGTTACGGTGGTCGGATGAACACTGAAGCTTTCTTT. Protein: CASSYGGRMNTEAFF.

DNA of the CDR3: TGTGCCAGCAGCCCCCGACAGGGTAATGGTGGCTACACCTTC. Encoded protein: CASSPRQGNGGYTF. This chain connects TRBV7-8 to TRBJ1-2; 7 bases align to TRBD1. This CDR3 has 14 amino acids. Trimming removed 5 bases from V and 7 bases from J; junction bases left unmatched: 10. Germline loops: CDR1 SGHVS, CDR2 FQNEAQ.

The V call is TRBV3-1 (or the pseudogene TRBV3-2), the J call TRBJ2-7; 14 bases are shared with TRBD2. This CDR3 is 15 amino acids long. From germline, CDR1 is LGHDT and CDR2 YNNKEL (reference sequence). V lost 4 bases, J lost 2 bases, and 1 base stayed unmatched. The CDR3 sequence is CASSRLAGGAYEQYF. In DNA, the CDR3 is TGTGCCAGCAGCCGACTAGCGGGGGGGGCCTACGAGCAGTACTTC.

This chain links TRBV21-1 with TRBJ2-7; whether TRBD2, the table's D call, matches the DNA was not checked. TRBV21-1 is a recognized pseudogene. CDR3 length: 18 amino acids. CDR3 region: CASSKPGFRAGAPYEQYF. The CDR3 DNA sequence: TGTGCCAGCAGCAAACCAGGGTTCAGAGCGGGAGCCCCCTACGAGCAGTACTTC.

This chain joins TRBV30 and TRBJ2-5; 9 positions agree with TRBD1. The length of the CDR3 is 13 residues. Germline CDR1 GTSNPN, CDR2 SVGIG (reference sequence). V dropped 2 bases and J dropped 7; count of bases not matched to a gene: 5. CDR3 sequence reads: CAWSRGQGGTQYF. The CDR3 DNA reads TGTGCCTGGAGTAGGGGACAGGGTGGGACCCAGTACTTC.

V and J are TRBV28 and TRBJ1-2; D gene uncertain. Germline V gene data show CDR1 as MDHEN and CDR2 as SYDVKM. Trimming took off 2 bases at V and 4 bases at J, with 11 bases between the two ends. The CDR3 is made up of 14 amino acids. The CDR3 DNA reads TGTGCCAGCAGTTTACATAAAGGCCTCTATGGCTACACCTTC. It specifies CASSLHKGLYGYTF.

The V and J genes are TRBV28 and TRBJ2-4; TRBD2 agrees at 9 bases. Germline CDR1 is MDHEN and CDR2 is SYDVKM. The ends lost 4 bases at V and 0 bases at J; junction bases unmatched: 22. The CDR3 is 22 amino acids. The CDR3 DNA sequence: TGTGCCAGCAGTTCCCGGGGTTTTGGGAGTAGCGGGAGAAATTTAGCCAAAAACATTCAGTACTTC. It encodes CASSSRGFGSSGRNLAKNIQYF.

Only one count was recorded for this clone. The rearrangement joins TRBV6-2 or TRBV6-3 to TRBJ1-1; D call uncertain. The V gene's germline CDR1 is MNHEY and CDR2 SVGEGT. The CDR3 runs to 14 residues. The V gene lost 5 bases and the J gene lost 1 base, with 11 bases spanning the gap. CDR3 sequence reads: CASSQQNRNTEAFF. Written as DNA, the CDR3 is TGTGCCAGCAGTCAACAGAACAGGAACACTGAAGCTTTCTTT.

CDR3 sequence reads: CASGNRGIEEKLFF. DNA for the CDR3: TGCGCCAGCGGAAACAGGGGGATAGAAGAAAAACTGTTTTTT. The chain recombines TRBV4-1 with TRBJ1-4; 8 bases line up with TRBD1. Germline CDR1 and CDR2: MGHRA and YSYEKL. The CDR3 spans 14 residues. V shed 8 bases, J shed 8 bases, and the junction held 10 bases outside the gene matches.

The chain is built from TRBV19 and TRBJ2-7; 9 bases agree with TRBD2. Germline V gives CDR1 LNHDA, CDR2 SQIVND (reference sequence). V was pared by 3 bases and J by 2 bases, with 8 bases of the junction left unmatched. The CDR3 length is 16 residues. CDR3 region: CASSIGGSGSPYEQYF. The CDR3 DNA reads TGTGCCAGTAGTATCGGGGGTAGCGGGAGTCCCTACGAGCAGTACTTC.

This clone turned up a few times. The CDR3 sequence is CASSTGENYGYTF. In DNA, the CDR3 is TGTGCCAGCTCAACAGGGGAGAACTATGGCTACACCTTC. The rearrangement joins TRBV18 to TRBJ1-2; 7 bases map to TRBD1. V shed 5 bases and J 2 bases; nucleotides not matched to a gene: 2. CDR1 KGHSH and CDR2 LQKENI come from the germline V gene. There are 13 residues in the CDR3.

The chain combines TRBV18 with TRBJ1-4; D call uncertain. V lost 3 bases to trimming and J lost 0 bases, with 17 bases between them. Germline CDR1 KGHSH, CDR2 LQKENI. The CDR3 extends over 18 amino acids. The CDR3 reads CASSPSGRTVTTNEKLFF. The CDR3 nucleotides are TGTGCCAGCTCACCGTCCGGACGAACAGTAACAACTAATGAAAAACTGTTTTTT.

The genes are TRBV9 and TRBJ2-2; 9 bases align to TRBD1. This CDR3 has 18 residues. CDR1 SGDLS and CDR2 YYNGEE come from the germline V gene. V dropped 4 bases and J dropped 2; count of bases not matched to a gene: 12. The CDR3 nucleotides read TGTGCCAGCAGCCCCCGGAAGAGACAGGGGGAAAACACCGGGGAGCTGTTTTTT. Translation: CASSPRKRQGENTGELFF.

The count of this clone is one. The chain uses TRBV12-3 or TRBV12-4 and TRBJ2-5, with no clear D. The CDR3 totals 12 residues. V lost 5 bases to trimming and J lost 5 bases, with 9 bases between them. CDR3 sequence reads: CASSVMRETQYF. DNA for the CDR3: TGTGCCAGCAGTGTAATGAGGGAGACCCAGTACTTC.

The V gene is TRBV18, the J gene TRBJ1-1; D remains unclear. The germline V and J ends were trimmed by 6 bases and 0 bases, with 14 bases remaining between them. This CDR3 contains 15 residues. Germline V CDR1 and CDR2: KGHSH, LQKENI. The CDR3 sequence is CASSQLDDMNTEAFF. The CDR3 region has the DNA TGTGCCAGCTCCCAACTGGATGACATGAACACTGAAGCTTTCTTT.

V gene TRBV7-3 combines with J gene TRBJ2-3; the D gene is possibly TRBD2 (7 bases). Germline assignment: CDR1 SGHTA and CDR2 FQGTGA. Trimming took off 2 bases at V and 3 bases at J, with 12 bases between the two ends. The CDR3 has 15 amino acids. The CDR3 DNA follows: TGTGCCAGCAGCTTAGGGGGGGCTTCGACAGATACGCAGTATTTT. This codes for CASSLGGASTDTQYF. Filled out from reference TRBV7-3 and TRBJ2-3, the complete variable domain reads GAGVSQTPSNKVTEKGKYVELRCDPISGHTALYWYRQSLGQGPEFLIYFQGTGAADDSGLPNDRFFAVRPEGSVSTLKIQRTERGDSAVYLCASSLGGASTDTQYFGPGTRLTVL.